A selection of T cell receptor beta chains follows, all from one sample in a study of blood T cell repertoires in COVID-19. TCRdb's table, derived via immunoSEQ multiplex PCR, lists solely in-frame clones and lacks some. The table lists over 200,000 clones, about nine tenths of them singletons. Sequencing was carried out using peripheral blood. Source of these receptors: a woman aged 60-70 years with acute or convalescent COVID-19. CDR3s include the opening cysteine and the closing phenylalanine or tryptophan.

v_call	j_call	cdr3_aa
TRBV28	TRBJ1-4	CASSLVATRGEKLFF
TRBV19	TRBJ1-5	CASSIRGTAGNQPQHF
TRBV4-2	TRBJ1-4	CASSQPGGEKLFF
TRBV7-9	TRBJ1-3	CASSAFSGNTIYF
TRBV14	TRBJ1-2	CASSLGVNGYTF
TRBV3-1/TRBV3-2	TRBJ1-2	CASSPRDRAFGYTF
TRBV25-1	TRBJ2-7	CASSEGPGLASYEQYF
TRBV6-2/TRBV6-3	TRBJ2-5	CASSYGGTVRETQYF
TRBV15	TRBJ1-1	CATSRDWGGITEAFF
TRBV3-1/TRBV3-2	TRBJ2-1	CASSHSGKNHNEQFF
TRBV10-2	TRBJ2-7	CASSPRDRGSYEQYF
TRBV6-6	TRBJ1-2	CASSYRARENYGYTF
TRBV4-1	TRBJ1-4	CASSQGGTGETEKLFF
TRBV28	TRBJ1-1	CASSLNSGGEKAFF
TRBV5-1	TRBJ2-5	CASSLWRSGGQETQYF
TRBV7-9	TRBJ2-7	CASSFGTGQAYEQYF
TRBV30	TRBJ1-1	CAWRDLGQQLEAFF
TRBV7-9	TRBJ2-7	CASSSAQQGPTYEQYF
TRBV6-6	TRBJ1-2	CASRTLYGYTF
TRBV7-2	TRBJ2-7	CASSLDRDRVYEQYF
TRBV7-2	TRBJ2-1	CASSSGLAGKNEQFF
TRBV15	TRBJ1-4	CATGPYNEKLFF
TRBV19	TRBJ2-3	CASSINPPGSADTQYF
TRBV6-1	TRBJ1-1	CASSAPRGVMNTEAFF
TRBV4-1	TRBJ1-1	CASSQEAGSRNTEAFF
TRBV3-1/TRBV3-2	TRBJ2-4	CASSPRASGAKNIQYF
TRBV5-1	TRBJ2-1	CASSLEGQGYNEQFF
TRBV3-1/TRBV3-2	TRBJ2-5	CASSQDPPRSLGIRETQYF
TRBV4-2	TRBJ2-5	CASSQDWREEETQYF
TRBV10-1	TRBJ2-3	CASAGEGRGDTQYF
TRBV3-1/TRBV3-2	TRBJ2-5	CASSQDPRTRRQETQYF
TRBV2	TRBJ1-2	CASSSQGNYGYTF
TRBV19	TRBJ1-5	CASSILGTGVISNQPQHF
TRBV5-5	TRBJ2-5	CASSRMRQGEETQYF
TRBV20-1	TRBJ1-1	CKPGEGREAFF
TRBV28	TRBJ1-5	CASSFSETGIQPQHF
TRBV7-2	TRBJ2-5	CASSLPRAGPETQYF
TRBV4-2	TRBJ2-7	CASSQVQAGQYEQYF
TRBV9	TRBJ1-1	CASSQSNTEAFF
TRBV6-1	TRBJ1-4	CASSGDTKSKTNEKLFF
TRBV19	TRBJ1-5	CASMTGGKVQPQHF
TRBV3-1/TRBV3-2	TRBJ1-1	CASSLRQVRGAFF
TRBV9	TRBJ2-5	CASSLAGTQETQYF
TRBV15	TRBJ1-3	CATSRDRGQGFRGNTIYF
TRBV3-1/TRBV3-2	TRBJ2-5	CASSQRTSVGETQYF
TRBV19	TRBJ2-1	CASSRLTGVTYNEQFF
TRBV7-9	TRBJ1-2	CASSLTANYGYTF
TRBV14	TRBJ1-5	CASSQQFNQPQHF
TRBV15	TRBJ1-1	CATSRDKGKAFF
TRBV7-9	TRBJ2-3	CASSLGQGARTDTQYF
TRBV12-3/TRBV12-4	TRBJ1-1	CASSQDKLFTAFF
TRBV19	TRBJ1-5	CASTIRGLSNQPQHF
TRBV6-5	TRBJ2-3	CASSLGLAGDTQYF
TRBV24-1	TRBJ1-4	CATSDLGGGREKLFF
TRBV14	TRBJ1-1	CASSQGGRGVNTEAFF